A single sample gave rise to the 5 T cell receptor beta chains below, sequenced in a study of T-cell memory formation after mild COVID-19. MiXCR, applied by TCRdb to the 5' RACE reads, yields one record per CDR3 protein. Among about 110,000 distinct CDR3 sequences, 18% were seen once, and the ten largest hold less than 6%. Material for sequencing was PBMCs or a T cell subset sorted from them (not recorded which). These receptors all come from a man aged 18 to 29 who had mild COVID-19 (a few samples of this study predate the infection). Cell type and time point are not known.

This clonotype has only a few counts. The chain carries TRBV3-1 and TRBJ2-6; 9 positions agree with TRBD1. Germline V gene lookup returns CDR1 LGHDT and CDR2 YNNKEL (reference sequence). V trimming: 3 bases; J trimming: 0 bases; junction bases outside the gene matches: 3. There are 17 residues in the CDR3. The CDR3 coding sequence is TGTGCCAGCAGCCAGGGGACAGGGAACTCTGGGGCCAACGTCCTGACTTTC. Protein sequence: CASSQGTGNSGANVLTF.

Only a few counts were recorded for this clonotype. The V gene is TRBV7-9, the J gene TRBJ2-1; a weak D match, TRBD2 (6 bases). Trimming stripped 5 bases from V and 7 bases from J, with 15 bases between. Looked up from germline, CDR1 is SEHNR and CDR2 is FQNEAQ (reference sequence). The CDR3 spans 14 residues. Here the CDR3 reads CASSPGLARNEQFF. In nucleotides, the CDR3 is TGTGCCAGCAGCCCGGGACTGGCTAGGAATGAGCAGTTCTTC.

Only a few counts were recorded for this clonotype. The chain carries TRBV7-9 and TRBJ2-3, with D unresolved. Germline V gene sequence: CDR1 SEHNR, CDR2 FQNEAQ (reference sequence). The V gene lost 5 bases and the J gene lost 4 bases, with 16 bases spanning the gap. The CDR3 consists of 15 residues. Written as DNA, the CDR3 is TGTGCCAGCAGCCCCAAGACCTGGGCGGCAGATACGCAGTATTTT. The encoded protein is CASSPKTWAADTQYF. Full variable domain (missing parts from reference TRBV7-9 and TRBJ2-3): DTGVSQNPRHKITKRGQNVTFRCDPISEHNRLYWYRQTLGQGPEFLTYFQNEAQLEKSRLLSDRFSAERPKGSFSTLEIQRTEQGDSAMYLCASSPKTWAADTQYFGPGTRLTVL.

This clonotype was detected a few times. The chain combines TRBV18 with TRBJ2-3, with D maybe TRBD2 (5 bases). The V gene's germline CDR1 is KGHSH and CDR2 LQKENI. The V and J ends lost 6 bases and 0 bases respectively, with 13 bases between them. This CDR3 region has 15 residues. CDR3 DNA sequence: TGTGCCAGCTCCCCGAACCGGGGTAGCACAGATACGCAGTATTTT. It codes for CASSPNRGSTDTQYF.

This clonotype was counted only a few times. This sequence joins TRBV6-5 and TRBJ2-3; possibly TRBD1 for D (6 bases). Germline V gene data show CDR1 as MNHEY and CDR2 as SVGAGI. V was clipped by 5 bases and J by 0 bases, with 12 bases between them. The CDR3 runs 15 residues. The CDR3 sequence: CASSPQGFSTDTQYF. As DNA, the CDR3 is TGTGCCAGCAGTCCACAGGGCTTCAGCACAGATACGCAGTATTTT.